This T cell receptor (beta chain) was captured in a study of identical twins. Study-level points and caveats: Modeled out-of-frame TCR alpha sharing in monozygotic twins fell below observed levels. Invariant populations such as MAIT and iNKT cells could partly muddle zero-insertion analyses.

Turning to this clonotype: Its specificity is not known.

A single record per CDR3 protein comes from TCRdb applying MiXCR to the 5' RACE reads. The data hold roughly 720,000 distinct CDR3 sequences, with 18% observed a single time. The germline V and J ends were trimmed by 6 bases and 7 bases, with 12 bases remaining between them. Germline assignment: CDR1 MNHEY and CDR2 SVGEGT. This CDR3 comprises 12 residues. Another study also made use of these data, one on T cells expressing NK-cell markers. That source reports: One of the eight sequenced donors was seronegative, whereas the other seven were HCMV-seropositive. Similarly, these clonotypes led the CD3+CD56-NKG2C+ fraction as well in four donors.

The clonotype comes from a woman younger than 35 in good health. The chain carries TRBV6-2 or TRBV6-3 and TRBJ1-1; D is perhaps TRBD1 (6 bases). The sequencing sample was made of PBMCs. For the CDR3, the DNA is TGTGCCAGCAGCCGGGACATCATTGAAGCTTTCTTT. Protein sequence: CASSRDIIEAFF.